The following is a TCR beta chain sequence with its context. The sample carries other DNA sequences with the same CDR3. This entry belongs to a study of CD4 T cells in relation to SARS-CoV-2 and coronaviruses. Germline assignment: CDR1 SGHTA and CDR2 FQGTGA. The length of the CDR3 is 17 residues. V was clipped by 6 bases and J by 0 bases, with 15 bases between them. This table comes from immunoSEQ multiplex PCR, and its TCRdb copy is limited to in-frame clones, with some not included. The data show roughly 60,000 clones, over 90% seen once. The unexposed donors gave CD4+ T cells in about 2010-2019, prior to COVID-19.

Sequences were obtained from naive CD4+ T cells from PBMCs. The subset was: naive CD4+ T cells isolated by negative enrichment. The sequence was collected from a human donor in good health. The gene calls are TRBV7-3 and TRBJ2-6; D uncertain. In DNA form, the CDR3 reads TGTGCCAGCAGTCCCCGGCCCCCTACCTCTGGGGCCAACGTCCTGACTTTC. This codes for CASSPRPPTSGANVLTF.